A single TCR beta chain is shown here with its context. This entry comes from a study of blood T cell repertoires in COVID-19. Clones were sequenced by immunoSEQ multiplex PCR, and TCRdb holds only the in-frame ones, with some missing. The sample yields 150,000 to 170,000 clones, approximately 78% seen once. The sample taken for sequencing was peripheral blood. The receptor was isolated from an elderly man with acute or convalescent COVID-19.

This chain's CDR3 is CASSIDKYEQYF. The CDR3 DNA sequence: TGTGCCAGCAGCATAGACAAGTACGAGCAGTACTTC. This rearrangement joins TRBV7-8 to TRBJ2-7, with no clear D. The CDR3 is 12 amino acids. With 5 bases removed from V and 4 bases from J, the gap between germline ends came to 9 bases. Germline V CDR1 and CDR2: SGHVS, FQNEAQ.